The 19 T cell receptor beta chains below were found in one sample sequenced in a study of CD8+ T cells in alopecia areata. In each case, RNA was isolated and then reverse transcribed into cDNA as the sequencing template. Measured with immunoSEQ multiplex PCR; TCRdb has only the in-frame clones, and not every one. Here the sample spans approximately 59,000 clones, about 44% being singletons. The sample was CD8+ T cells sorted from blood, taken at week 0. These receptors were collected from a human donor with alopecia areata.

This chain links TRBV6-6 with TRBJ2-7, with TRBD1 matching over 8 bases. The germline CDR1 and CDR2 sequences are MNHNY and SVGAGI (reference sequence). V lost 10 bases, J lost 2 bases, and 4 bases stayed unmatched. The CDR3 sequence is 12 residues long. This CDR3 reads CAIGQGTYEQYF. The CDR3 coding sequence is TGTGCCATTGGACAGGGAACCTACGAGCAGTACTTC.

The chain links TRBV15 to TRBJ2-1; weak D call: TRBD2 (5 bases). Per the germline V gene, CDR1 is LNHNV and CDR2 is YYDKDF (reference sequence). The CDR3 spans 13 residues. The germline V and J ends were trimmed by 5 bases and 4 bases, with 9 bases remaining between them. The CDR3 DNA reads as TGTGCCACCAGCGGTCGAGGGTACAATGAGCAGTTCTTC. It translates to CATSGRGYNEQFF.

The V gene is TRBV7-9, the J gene TRBJ1-2; D not certain. This CDR3 contains 12 residues. Germline V gene sequence: CDR1 SEHNR, CDR2 FQNEAQ (reference sequence). V was clipped by 1 base and J by 5 bases, with 5 bases between them. CDR3 sequence (DNA): TGTGCCAGCAGCTTAGAGGAATATGGCTACACCTTC. Its protein is CASSLEEYGYTF.

This chain links TRBV7-9 with TRBJ2-1; 9 bases map to TRBD2. Germline V gene lookup returns CDR1 SEHNR and CDR2 FQNEAQ (reference sequence). The CDR3 is 15 residues long. V shed 8 bases and J 4 bases; nucleotides not matched to a gene: 9. This CDR3 is CASPGTSGPYNEQFF. DNA for the CDR3: TGTGCCAGCCCGGGAACTAGCGGGCCTTACAATGAGCAGTTCTTC.

This clone was observed a few times. The V call is TRBV14, the J call TRBJ2-7, with TRBD1 matching 7 bases. From germline, CDR1 is SGHDN and CDR2 FVKESK. V was clipped by 5 bases and J by 3 bases; unmatched bases: 4. CDR3 length equals 13 residues. The CDR3 reads CASSEDRIYEQYF. CDR3 in DNA: TGTGCCAGCAGCGAGGACAGGATCTACGAGCAGTACTTC.

This clone has a handful of counts. This chain connects TRBV4-3 to TRBJ2-4; the D gene is possibly TRBD2 (5 bases). Germline V gene lookup returns CDR1 LGHNA and CDR2 YSLEER. CDR3 length equals 14 residues. V lost 0 bases to trimming and J lost 8 bases, with 11 bases between them. CDR3 region: CASSQDAPGDIQYF. The CDR3 DNA reads as TGCGCCAGCAGCCAAGATGCCCCCGGGGACATTCAGTACTTC.

This clone has a handful of counts. Here the CDR3 reads CASSRRLTGGPDEQYF. CDR3 DNA sequence: TGCGCCAGCAGCCGACGTCTGACGGGAGGGCCGGACGAGCAGTACTTC. This rearrangement joins TRBV4-1 to TRBJ2-7; 8 bases align to TRBD2. The V segment lost 4 bases and the J segment 5 bases; nucleotides outside the gene matches: 13. The length of the CDR3 is 16 residues. Looked up from germline, CDR1 is MGHRA and CDR2 is YSYEKL.

The J gene is TRBJ2-5, the V gene TRBV5-5; D not resolved. This CDR3 is built from 14 residues. Germline loops: CDR1 SGHKS, CDR2 YYEKEE (reference sequence). V was cut by 0 bases and J by 5 bases, with 11 bases left in between. The CDR3 nucleotides are TGTGCCAGCAGCTTGGTCGGCTTGACGGAGACCCAGTACTTC. This gives the protein CASSLVGLTETQYF. The full variable domain, in which reference TRBV5-5 and TRBJ2-5 provide the parts outside the CDR3, is DAGVTQSPTHLIKTRGQQVTLRCSPISGHKSVSWYQQVLGQGPQFIFQYYEKEERGRGNFPDRFSARQFPNYSSELNVNALLLGDSALYLCASSLVGLTETQYFGPGTRLLVL.

This chain connects TRBV5-1 to TRBJ2-7, with D possibly TRBD1 on 6 matching bases. The CDR3 is 12 amino acids. Deletions cut 0 bases from V and 5 bases from J, with 6 bases between. Per the germline V gene, CDR1 is SGHRS and CDR2 is YFSETQ. The CDR3 reads CASSLGGHEQYF. The CDR3 DNA reads TGCGCCAGCAGCTTGGGGGGGCACGAGCAGTACTTC.

The V and J genes are TRBV9 and TRBJ2-3; no firm D call. The CDR3 sequence is 12 residues long. Germline loops: CDR1 SGDLS, CDR2 YYNGEE. Deletions cut 3 bases from V and 2 bases from J, with 4 bases between. The CDR3 nucleotides are TGTGCCAGCAGCGGATTCACAGATACGCAGTATTTT. As protein: CASSGFTDTQYF.

The V gene is TRBV29-1, the J gene TRBJ2-1; D remains ambiguous. The CDR3 loop spans 10 amino acids. V was trimmed by 4 bases and J by 5 bases, leaving 3 bases between them. Germline V gives CDR1 SQVTM, CDR2 ANQGSEA. The CDR3 sequence: CSVADNEQFF. The CDR3 bases are TGCAGCGTTGCAGACAATGAGCAGTTCTTC.

This clone was counted a few times. The rearrangement joins TRBV19 to TRBJ1-1; maybe TRBD1 (5 bases). The CDR3 length is 14 residues. From germline, CDR1 is LNHDA and CDR2 SQIVND (reference sequence). Deletions cut 6 bases from V and 3 bases from J, with 14 bases between. This CDR3 is CASRDNRPDTEAFF. The CDR3 DNA reads TGTGCCAGTAGGGACAACCGGCCGGACACTGAAGCTTTCTTT.

This clone has only a few counts. The chain has TRBV4-1 and TRBJ2-1; no clear D gene. The CDR3 sequence is 15 residues long. The germline gives CDR1 MGHRA, CDR2 YSYEKL. V was shortened by 1 base and J by 0 bases, with 7 bases between the two germline ends. As DNA, the CDR3 is TGCGCCAGCAGCCAAGGACTTAGCTCCTACAATGAGCAGTTCTTC. Translating gives CASSQGLSSYNEQFF.

This clone was seen only a few times. The chain joins TRBV5-5 to TRBJ1-3, with D possibly matching TRBD1 (5 bases). V shed 3 bases and J shed 2 bases, with 12 bases lying between them. Germline values: CDR1 SGHKS, CDR2 YYEKEE (reference sequence). The CDR3 consists of 15 residues. The CDR3 coding sequence is TGTGCCAGCAGCTGGGACTTCACGGCTGGAAACACCATATATTTT. It specifies CASSWDFTAGNTIYF. The variable domain in full, with the rest retrieved from reference TRBV5-5 and TRBJ1-3, is DAGVTQSPTHLIKTRGQQVTLRCSPISGHKSVSWYQQVLGQGPQFIFQYYEKEERGRGNFPDRFSARQFPNYSSELNVNALLLGDSALYLCASSWDFTAGNTIYFGEGSWLTVV.

V is TRBV5-1 and J is TRBJ2-2; TRBD1 agrees at 7 bases. Germline V gene sequence: CDR1 SGHRS, CDR2 YFSETQ. The CDR3 is 15 amino acids. Trimming removed 3 bases from V and 6 bases from J; junction bases left unmatched: 8. The CDR3 DNA sequence: TGCGCCAGCAGCTCAACCCGTACAGGGGCCGGGGAGCTGTTTTTT. Translation gives CASSSTRTGAGELFF.

The chain joins TRBV29-1 to TRBJ2-7, with 7 bases aligning to TRBD1. With 4 bases clipped from V and 2 bases from J, the junction kept 2 bases outside the gene matches. Germline CDR1 SQVTM, CDR2 ANQGSEA. The CDR3 runs 12 residues. CDR3 amino acids: CSVAGTAYEQYF. The CDR3 DNA is TGCAGCGTTGCCGGGACAGCCTACGAGCAGTACTTC.

As to this clone: A far larger clone is one base from this, pointing to a likely read error. The chain has TRBV5-6 and TRBJ2-1; 8 bases match TRBD2. Germline CDR1 and CDR2: SGHDT and YYEEEE. The CDR3 contains 15 residues. V was pared by 4 bases and J by 2 bases, with 5 bases of the junction left unmatched. The CDR3 DNA reads TGTGCCAGCAGCCAAGGACTAGCCCCCTACAATGAGCAGTTCTTC. This encodes CASSQGLAPYNEQFF.

This clone was recorded only once. The rearrangement links TRBV9 to TRBJ2-2; D call uncertain. The CDR3 is 13 residues long. The V and J ends lost 4 bases and 2 bases respectively, with 6 bases between them. CDR1 and CDR2 (germline): SGDLS, YYNGEE. CDR3: CASSHTNTGELFF. CDR3 in DNA: TGTGCCAGCAGCCACACCAACACCGGGGAGCTGTTTTTT.

This chain connects TRBV6-6 to TRBJ2-1; D gene unclear. This CDR3 contains 13 residues. Germline lookup yields CDR1 MNHNY and CDR2 SVGAGI (reference sequence). Between the trimmed V and J ends, which lost 4 bases and 5 bases, there was a span of 9 bases. In DNA, the CDR3 is TGTGCCAGCAGTTCCCGAATAAACAATGAGCAGTTCTTC. Protein product: CASSSRINNEQFF.